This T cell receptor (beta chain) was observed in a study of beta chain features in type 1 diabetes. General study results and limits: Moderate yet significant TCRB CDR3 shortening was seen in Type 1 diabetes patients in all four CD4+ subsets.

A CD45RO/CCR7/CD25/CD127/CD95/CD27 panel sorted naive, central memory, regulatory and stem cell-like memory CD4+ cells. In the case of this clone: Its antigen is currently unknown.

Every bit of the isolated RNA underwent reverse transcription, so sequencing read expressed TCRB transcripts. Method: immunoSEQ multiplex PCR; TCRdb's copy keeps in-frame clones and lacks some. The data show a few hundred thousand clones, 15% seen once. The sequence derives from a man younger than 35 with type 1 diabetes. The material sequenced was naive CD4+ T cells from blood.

CDR3 DNA sequence: TGTGCCAGCAGCCCCGACAGGGGTGCTGGAAACACCATATATTTT. Amino acids: CASSPDRGAGNTIYF. The chain recombines TRBV7-2 with TRBJ1-3; 8 nucleotides agree with TRBD1. CDR3 size: 15 residues. In germline, CDR1 is SGHTA, CDR2 FQGNSA. The ends lost 5 bases at V and 2 bases at J; junction bases unmatched: 5.